One and the same sample provided the 28 T cell receptor beta chains below, sequenced in a study of human T cells and chemical hapten exposure. TCRdb called the RACE reads again in MiXCR, with one record for every CDR3 protein. The sample has 120,000 to 150,000 distinct CDR3 sequences, about 11% seen once. The sample's time point: patch test 2, 6 weeks after DPC sensitization. The treatment here: therapeutic diphenylcyclopropenone sensitization with weekly scalp DPC. The starting material was whole blood, obtained in connection with sensitization to the hapten diphenylcyclopropenone (DPC). The source is a woman between 50 and 59 years old with alopecia areata. Some clones in this sample may be carry-over from other donors' samples.

This clonotype has a handful of counts. The chain carries TRBV6-2 or TRBV6-3 and TRBJ2-5, with 7 bases lining up with TRBD1. This CDR3 comprises 15 residues. Unmatched junction bases numbered 4, after V lost 2 bases and J lost 1 base. Per germline, CDR1 MNHEY and CDR2 SVGEGT. This CDR3 reads CASSYLGQTQETQYF. The CDR3 DNA reads TGTGCCAGCAGTTACCTGGGACAGACCCAAGAGACCCAGTACTTC.

This clonotype was counted ten times or more. J is TRBJ2-1 and V is TRBV5-1, with D perhaps TRBD1 or TRBD2 (5 bases each). V was pared by 0 bases and J by 2 bases, with 6 bases between. The CDR3 contains 14 residues. The germline gives CDR1 SGHRS, CDR2 YFSETQ. CDR3: CASSLGGAYNEQFF. CDR3 bases: TGCGCCAGCAGCTTGGGAGGGGCCTACAATGAGCAGTTCTTC. Using reference TRBV5-1 and TRBJ2-1 for the parts outside the CDR3, the full variable domain is KAGVTQTPRYLIKTRGQQVTLSCSPISGHRSVSWYQQTPGQGLQFLFEYFSETQRNKGNFPGRFSGRQFSNSRSEMNVSTLELGDSALYLCASSLGGAYNEQFFGPGTRLTVL.

This clonotype was detected only a few times. This chain connects TRBV29-1 to TRBJ2-7; TRBD2 matches at 9 bases. Germline CDR1 and CDR2: SQVTM and ANQGSEA. Trimming took 4 bases from V and 6 from J; bases not matched to a gene: 10. The CDR3 runs 14 residues. DNA for the CDR3: TGCAGCGTTGTAAGACTAGCGGTAGGTTTCGAGCAGTACTTC. Translating gives CSVVRLAVGFEQYF.

The chain uses TRBV12-3 or TRBV12-4 and TRBJ1-5; 11 nucleotides align to TRBD1. Germline trimming cut 5 bases from V and 3 bases from J; bases unmatched to any gene: 12. The CDR3 totals 18 residues. The CDR3 region is CASSRAGTGGTVNQPQHF. CDR3 coding DNA: TGTGCCAGCAGTCGGGCCGGGACAGGGGGTACCGTCAATCAGCCCCAGCATTTT.

This clonotype was seen many times. Germline and junction disagree at one end, which may indicate a read error. The chain recombines TRBV2 with TRBJ2-2, with D possibly matching TRBD2 (6 bases). This CDR3 is built from 14 residues. Germline V gene sequence: CDR1 SNHLY, CDR2 FYNNEI. The CDR3 protein is CASSGTLNTGELSF. The DNA of the CDR3 is TGTGCCAGCAGCGGGACTTTGAACACCGGGGAGCTGTCTTTT.

This clonotype was detected ten times or more. The chain employs TRBV11-2 and TRBJ2-3; no clear D gene. The CDR3 is 12 residues long. Trimming took 5 bases from V and 7 from J, leaving 10 bases between them. Germline V gene lookup returns CDR1 SGHAT and CDR2 FQNNGV. The CDR3 protein is CASSPVLYTQYF. The CDR3 DNA follows: TGTGCCAGCAGCCCAGTATTGTATACGCAGTATTTT.

The gene calls are TRBV7-6 and TRBJ2-5; 10 positions agree with TRBD1. The germline gives CDR1 SGHVS, CDR2 FNYEAQ. With V trimmed by 5 bases and J by 6 bases, 9 bases remained unmatched. This CDR3 has 15 amino acids. The CDR3 nucleotides read TGTGCCAGCAGCCGCGGGACAGGGGTTCGGCAGACCCAGTACTTC. Amino acid sequence: CASSRGTGVRQTQYF. Full variable domain (missing parts from reference TRBV7-6 and TRBJ2-5): GAGVSQSPRYKVTKRGQDVALRCDPISGHVSLYWYRQALGQGPEFLTYFNYEAQQDKSGLPNDRFSAERPEGSISTLTIQRTEQRDSAMYRCASSRGTGVRQTQYFGPGTRLLVL.

The table lists this clonotype with a few counts. V gene TRBV20-1 combines with J gene TRBJ1-5, with 9 bases that match TRBD1. This CDR3 has 13 amino acids. CDR1 and CDR2 (germline): DFQATT, SNEGSKA (reference sequence). V lost 6 bases, J lost 2 bases, and 2 bases stayed unmatched. Here the CDR3 reads CSAWTGGNQPQHF. CDR3 DNA sequence: TGCAGTGCCTGGACAGGGGGCAATCAGCCCCAGCATTTT.

This clonotype was seen at least ten times. This chain joins TRBV5-1 and TRBJ2-3; D tentatively fits TRBD1 or TRBD2 (5 bases each). Germline V CDR1 and CDR2: SGHRS, YFSETQ. Trimming left V 4 bases short and J 2 bases short, with 17 bases between. This CDR3 is 16 amino acids long. The CDR3 sequence: CASSQGPTSVTDTQYF. The CDR3 DNA follows: TGCGCCAGCAGCCAGGGACCCACCAGCGTCACAGATACGCAGTATTTT.

This clonotype was observed at least ten times. This chain joins TRBV7-3 and TRBJ2-3; tentative D call: TRBD1 (5 bases). The CDR3 is 15 amino acids. Per germline, CDR1 SGHTA and CDR2 FQGTGA. V was trimmed by 5 bases and J by 5 bases, leaving 17 bases between them. The CDR3 protein is CASSPSRVNGDTQYF. In DNA, the CDR3 is TGTGCCAGCAGCCCCTCCAGGGTCAATGGAGATACGCAGTATTTT.

The gene calls are TRBV7-3 and TRBJ2-7; 11 bases line up with TRBD2. Germline V gene sequence: CDR1 SGHTA, CDR2 FQGTGA. The J segment lost 5 bases and the V segment lost 4 bases, leaving 4 bases of the junction unmatched. The CDR3 is 14 amino acids. CDR3 in DNA: TGTGCCAGCAGCTACGGGACTAGCGGAGACGAGCAGTACTTC. The encoded protein is CASSYGTSGDEQYF. Supplemented by reference TRBV7-3 and TRBJ2-7, the full variable domain reads GAGVSQTPSNKVTEKGKYVELRCDPISGHTALYWYRQSLGQGPEFLIYFQGTGAADDSGLPNDRFFAVRPEGSVSTLKIQRTERGDSAVYLCASSYGTSGDEQYFGPGTRLTVT.

This clonotype came up a few times. The genes are TRBV6-2 or TRBV6-3 and TRBJ2-1; D possibly uses TRBD1 or TRBD2 (5 bases each). Germline lookup yields CDR1 MNHEY and CDR2 SVGEGT. This CDR3 contains 16 residues. V lost 6 bases, J lost 3 bases, and 18 bases lay in between. The CDR3 bases are TGTGCCAGCAGAAAGTCCGGGACCATCTACTACAATGAGCAGTTCTTC. The encoded protein is CASRKSGTIYYNEQFF.

The chain couples TRBV9 to TRBJ2-1, with 10 bases matching TRBD2. With V trimmed by 4 bases and J by 6 bases, 10 bases remained unmatched. The CDR3 is 16 residues long. Germline values: CDR1 SGDLS, CDR2 YYNGEE. The CDR3 region is CASSLMGLASPNEQFF. The CDR3 nucleotides are TGTGCCAGCAGCCTAATGGGACTAGCGAGTCCCAATGAGCAGTTCTTC.

With respect to this clonotype: A read error may produce the germline difference seen at one junction end. The rearrangement joins TRBV6-2 or TRBV6-3 to TRBJ1-1, with a possible D match to TRBD1 (6 bases). From germline, CDR1 is MNHEY and CDR2 SVGEGT. This CDR3 is 14 amino acids long. The CDR3 protein is CASSLQGLNTEVFF. CDR3 sequence (DNA): TGTGCCAGCAGTCTACAGGGACTGAACACTGAAGTTTTCTTT.

This clonotype was counted many times. The chain employs TRBV6-6 and TRBJ2-5; TRBD2 is a possible D gene (5 bases). The CDR3 has 13 amino acids. The V and J ends lost 4 bases and 9 bases respectively, with 15 bases between them. Looked up from germline, CDR1 is MNHNY and CDR2 is SVGAGI (reference sequence). The CDR3 DNA reads TGTGCCAGCAGTTCAGGCCTGTCCGGGGCCCAGTACTTC. Protein: CASSSGLSGAQYF.

This chain uses TRBV5-4 with TRBJ1-4; 7 bases fit TRBD1. The CDR3 has 15 residues. V lost 4 bases to trimming and J lost 0 bases; unmatched junction nucleotides: 3. CDR1 is SGHNT, CDR2 YYREEE, per germline (reference sequence). CDR3 nucleotide sequence: TGTGCCAGCAGCCCCGGGACAGCAACTAATGAAAAACTGTTTTTT. Its protein product is CASSPGTATNEKLFF.

V and J are TRBV18 and TRBJ2-1; maybe TRBD1 (6 bases). CDR1 and CDR2 (germline): KGHSH, LQKENI. V gave up 0 bases and J gave up 6 bases, with 15 bases separating them. CDR3 length equals 16 residues. In nucleotides, the CDR3 is TGTGCCAGCTCACCACCGGGACATGCCCTCCGCAATGAGCAGTTCTTC. Its protein is CASSPPGHALRNEQFF.

This clonotype has more than one count but fewer than ten. The chain links TRBV12-3 or TRBV12-4 to TRBJ2-2; 7 bases are a match to TRBD2. This CDR3 contains 16 residues. V lost 6 bases and J lost 7; bases outside the gene matches: 14. The DNA of the CDR3 is TGTGCCAGCAGCTTACGGCTAGCGGCCGCTGGCGGGGAGCTGTTTTTT. Its translation: CASSLRLAAAGGELFF.

This clonotype has just a few counts. The rearrangement uses TRBV12-2 and TRBJ2-7. TRBV12-2 is assigned pseudogene status. This CDR3 has 13 amino acids. The CDR3 loop reads CASRSRMPYEQYF. For the CDR3, the DNA is TGTGCAAGTCGCTCTCGCATGCCCTACGAGCAGTACTTC.

This clonotype was found many times. This chain joins TRBV6-2 or TRBV6-3 and TRBJ2-1; 9 nucleotides match TRBD2. Germline V gives CDR1 MNHEY, CDR2 SVGEGT. This CDR3 is built from 15 residues. Unmatched junction bases numbered 5, after V lost 4 bases and J lost 4 bases. Here the CDR3 reads CASSSRLAVYNEQFF. As DNA, the CDR3 is TGTGCCAGCAGTTCCCGACTAGCGGTTTACAATGAGCAGTTCTTC.

The chain has TRBV3-1 and TRBJ1-6, with D uncertain. This CDR3 region has 14 residues. CDR1 LGHDT and CDR2 YNNKEL come from the germline V gene (reference sequence). V shed 2 bases and J shed 8 bases, with 10 bases lying between them. The CDR3: CASSQNPRDSPLHF. CDR3 nucleotides: TGTGCCAGCAGCCAAAATCCGCGAGATTCACCCCTCCACTTT.

This clonotype was seen repeatedly, ten times or more. The genes are TRBV29-1 and TRBJ1-4; no clear D. Germline V gene lookup returns CDR1 SQVTM and CDR2 ANQGSEA. The CDR3 consists of 12 residues. V was cut by 7 bases and J by 8 bases, with 14 bases left in between. DNA of the CDR3: TGCAGCGCCGGACGGGAGAGCGAAAAACTGTTTTTT. Translating it yields CSAGRESEKLFF.

This clonotype was detected ten times or more. This chain connects TRBV20-1 to TRBJ2-3; TRBD2 is a possible D gene (6 bases). Germline V CDR1 and CDR2: DFQATT, SNEGSKA (reference sequence). The germline V and J ends were trimmed by 6 bases and 2 bases, with 15 bases remaining between them. The length of the CDR3 is 14 residues. The CDR3 here is CSAAFGTSTDTQYF. CDR3 DNA: TGCAGTGCAGCCTTCGGGACTTCCACAGATACGCAGTATTTT.

This chain connects TRBV14 to TRBJ2-1, with D uncertain. This CDR3 is 13 amino acids long. Germline assignment: CDR1 SGHDN and CDR2 FVKESK. Trimming cost V 8 bases and J 6 bases, with 14 bases left between them. The CDR3 is CASAPPLFNEQFF. DNA for the CDR3: TGTGCCAGCGCCCCTCCCTTGTTCAATGAGCAGTTCTTC.

J is TRBJ2-1 and V is TRBV7-8; 13 nucleotides align to TRBD2. The germline V gene encodes CDR1 SGHVS and CDR2 FQNEAQ. The ends lost 3 bases at V and 10 bases at J; junction bases unmatched: 9. The length of the CDR3 is 16 residues. The CDR3 is CASSLSLAGGPGEQFF. The CDR3 coding sequence is TGTGCCAGCAGCTTGTCACTAGCGGGAGGGCCGGGGGAGCAGTTCTTC.

The chain joins TRBV7-9 to TRBJ2-3, with 15 positions matching TRBD2. V gave up 3 bases and J gave up 2 bases; unmatched junction bases: 3. The CDR3 loop spans 17 amino acids. CDR1 and CDR2 from the germline V gene are SEHNR and FQNEAQ (reference sequence). The CDR3 reads CASSLGLAGGLTDTQYF. The CDR3 nucleotides read TGTGCCAGCAGCTTGGGACTAGCGGGAGGCCTCACAGATACGCAGTATTTT.

This clonotype was counted between two and nine times. V and J are TRBV10-3 and TRBJ2-7; 12 positions agree with TRBD2. CDR1 ENHRY and CDR2 SYGVKD come from the germline V gene. This CDR3 has 15 amino acids. With 2 bases clipped from V and 7 bases from J, the junction kept 6 bases outside the gene matches. Here the CDR3 DNA reads TGTGCCATCAGTGAGAGACTAGCGGGAGTCGGGGAGCAGTACTTC. Its translation is CAISERLAGVGEQYF.

This chain joins TRBV29-1 and TRBJ2-1; no firm D call. CDR1 and CDR2 from the germline V gene are SQVTM and ANQGSEA. This CDR3 comprises 11 residues. The ends were cut back, 2 bases at V and 8 bases at J, with 7 bases in the middle. The CDR3 DNA is TGCAGCGTTGAAACAAACCATGAGCAGTTCTTC. It yields the protein CSVETNHEQFF.